This TCR beta chain was captured by sequencing in a study of spatial heterogeneity in lung cancer. Study overall: Detection of beta-chain sequences consistently exceeded that of alpha-chain sequences. Each distinct TCR and UMI combination averaged more than ten appearances in raw reads.

Relative to its sample, this clonotype is medium-sized. J lost 5 bases, V lost 4 bases, and 5 bases had no gene match. This CDR3 is 13 amino acids long. Germline CDR1 SQVTM, CDR2 ANQGSEA. TCRdb redid the calling of the 5' RACE reads with MiXCR, one entry per CDR3 protein. The sample has about 6,100 distinct CDR3 sequences; roughly 7.3% are singletons. Time point given: sample taken at primary tumor resection. Donation came from roughly 72 patients with untreated early-stage non-small cell lung cancer. No cell sorting; template was whole RNA from tumor, lung tissue or PBMC. The specimen comprised normal lung tissue next to the tumor, sampled at surgery. The source is a female donor with early-stage non-small cell lung cancer. The V call is TRBV29-1, the J call TRBJ2-1; 7 bases fit TRBD2. CDR3 sequence reads: CSVGLGTNNEQFF. Written as DNA, the CDR3 is TGCAGCGTTGGCCTCGGGACTAACAATGAGCAGTTCTTC.